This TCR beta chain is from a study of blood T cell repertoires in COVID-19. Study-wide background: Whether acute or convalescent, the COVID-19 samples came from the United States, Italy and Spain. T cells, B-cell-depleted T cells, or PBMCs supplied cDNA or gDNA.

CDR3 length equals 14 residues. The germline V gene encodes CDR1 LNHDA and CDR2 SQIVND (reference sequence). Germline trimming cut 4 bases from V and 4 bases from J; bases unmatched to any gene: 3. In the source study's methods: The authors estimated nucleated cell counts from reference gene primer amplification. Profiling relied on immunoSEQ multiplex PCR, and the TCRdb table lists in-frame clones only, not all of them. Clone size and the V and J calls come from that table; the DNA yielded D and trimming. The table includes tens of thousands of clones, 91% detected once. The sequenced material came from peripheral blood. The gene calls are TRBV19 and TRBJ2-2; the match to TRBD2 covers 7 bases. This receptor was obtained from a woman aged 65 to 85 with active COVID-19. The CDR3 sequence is CASSRLAATGELFF. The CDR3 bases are TGTGCCAGTAGTAGACTAGCAGCCACCGGGGAGCTGTTTTTT.